The next 24 T cell receptor beta chains were all read from a single sample in a study of T-cell reconstitution after alpha-beta-depleted transplantation in children. Unique molecular identifiers featured in how the TCRbeta library was prepared. TCRdb passed the PCR reads through MiXCR, listing each CDR3 protein once. The top ten hold approximately 39% of the sample, which has about 540,000 distinct CDR3 sequences, approximately 30% seen once. Sequences were derived from PBMCs, sampled before TCRalphabeta/CD19-depleted stem cell transplant. These TCRs come from a boy younger than two with Wiskott-Aldrich syndrome, due to receive a stem cell transplant.

This clonotype was observed a few times. The chain joins TRBV19 to TRBJ2-7, with 12 nucleotides matching TRBD2. The CDR3 runs 16 residues. With V trimmed by 4 bases and J by 4 bases, 8 bases remained unmatched. CDR1 LNHDA and CDR2 SQIVND come from the germline V gene (reference sequence). The DNA of the CDR3 is TGTGCCAGTAGTACTGGACTAGCGGGACTCCCTTACGAGCAGTACTTC. Translated: CASSTGLAGLPYEQYF.

The genes are TRBV28 and TRBJ2-7; D unclear. V lost 3 bases and J lost 1, with 7 bases in between. Per the germline V gene, CDR1 is MDHEN and CDR2 is SYDVKM. CDR3 size: 13 residues. CDR3 DNA sequence: TGTGCCAGCAGTTTTGTGTCGTCCTACGAGCAGTACTTC. Its translation: CASSFVSSYEQYF.

The V and J genes are TRBV12-5 and TRBJ2-1, with D maybe TRBD2 (6 bases). Germline assignment: CDR1 LGHNT and CDR2 FRNRAP. Deletions cut 2 bases from V and 2 bases from J, with 10 bases between. This CDR3 has 15 residues. Here the CDR3 DNA reads TGTGCTAGTGGTTTGTCCGGCGGGGCCTACAATGAGCAGTTCTTC. Its translation: CASGLSGGAYNEQFF.

This chain links TRBV20-1 with TRBJ2-5; D is unresolved. With 0 bases removed from V and 4 bases from J, the gap between germline ends came to 9 bases. Germline V CDR1 and CDR2: DFQATT, SNEGSKA (reference sequence). The CDR3 is made up of 13 amino acids. The CDR3 reads CSARDPRVETQYF. DNA for the CDR3: TGCAGTGCTAGAGATCCTAGGGTAGAGACCCAGTACTTC.

The chain has TRBV7-8 and TRBJ2-1; 10 bases align to TRBD2. This CDR3 contains 17 residues. The V segment lost 1 base and the J segment 7 bases; nucleotides outside the gene matches: 10. Germline loops: CDR1 SGHVS, CDR2 FQNEAQ. The CDR3 coding sequence is TGTGCCAGCAGCTTAGACCAAAGCGGGAGGGTTAAAAATGAGCAGTTCTTC. Encoded protein: CASSLDQSGRVKNEQFF.

This clonotype has only a few counts. The J gene is TRBJ1-2, the V gene TRBV9; D is ambiguous. This CDR3 contains 15 residues. Trimming removed 0 bases at V and 4 bases at J, with 13 bases between. Germline V gene sequence: CDR1 SGDLS, CDR2 YYNGEE. The CDR3 is CASSVAGGSGYGYTF. The CDR3 DNA is TGTGCCAGCAGCGTAGCGGGCGGCTCTGGCTATGGCTACACCTTC.

This clonotype was seen only a few times. The chain has TRBV12-3 or TRBV12-4 and TRBJ2-1, with D perhaps being TRBD1 or TRBD2 (6 bases each). V was trimmed by 6 bases and J by 10 bases, leaving 13 bases between them. The CDR3 length is 12 residues. The CDR3 nucleotides read TGTGCCAGCAGGGGGGGCCTGAGCGAGCAGTTCTTC. This sequence encodes CASRGGLSEQFF.

This clonotype was seen more than once but under ten times. This chain links TRBV29-1 with TRBJ2-5; D not certain. The CDR3 consists of 12 residues. Germline CDR1 reads SQVTM; CDR2 reads ANQGSEA. Trimming left V 7 bases short and J 7 bases short, with 16 bases between. CDR3 bases: TGCAGCGCATCGGACCCGGCAGGGACCCAGTACTTC. Translated, it gives CSASDPAGTQYF.

V usage is TRBV7-2 and J usage is TRBJ1-2, with a weak D call TRBD1 (5 bases). The germline V gene encodes CDR1 SGHTA and CDR2 FQGNSA. The CDR3 has 14 residues. V was pared by 1 base and J by 7 bases, with 13 bases between. CDR3 coding DNA: TGTGCCAGCAGCTTAGAGCAGTTCGGGGGTGGCTACACCTTC. Amino acid sequence: CASSLEQFGGGYTF.

This clonotype was seen a handful of times. V and J are TRBV5-1 and TRBJ2-5; possibly TRBD1 for D (5 bases). The CDR3 consists of 14 residues. The germline gives CDR1 SGHRS, CDR2 YFSETQ. Trimming took 4 bases from V and 5 from J, leaving 15 bases between them. The DNA for the CDR3 is TGCGCCAGCAGCCTCGGACACCAGGCGGAGACCCAGTACTTC. Protein product: CASSLGHQAETQYF.

In this sample, this clonotype turned up a few times. This chain links TRBV5-1 with TRBJ1-2, with D unclear. Trimming shortened V by 3 bases and J by 6 bases, and 15 bases separated the two germline ends. This CDR3 has 14 residues. From germline, CDR1 is SGHRS and CDR2 YFSETQ. For the CDR3, the DNA is TGCGCCAGCAGCTCCCTATCAGGTCAGCATGGCTACACCTTC. Protein: CASSSLSGQHGYTF.

This chain connects TRBV5-5 to TRBJ2-1; the match to TRBD1 covers 10 bases. J gave up 5 bases and V 4 bases, and 6 bases lay outside the gene matches. Germline CDR1 is SGHKS and CDR2 is YYEKEE (reference sequence). The CDR3 spans 15 residues. CDR3 coding DNA: TGTGCCAGCAGCCGGATGGGACAGGGGCACAATGAGCAGTTCTTC. Protein: CASSRMGQGHNEQFF.

V and J are TRBV3-1 and TRBJ2-3, with 7 bases fitting TRBD2. Looked up from germline, CDR1 is LGHDT and CDR2 is YNNKEL (reference sequence). V lost 1 base, J lost 3 bases, and 7 bases stayed unmatched. This CDR3 is built from 16 residues. CDR3 in DNA: TGTGCCAGCAGCCAAGTCGGGCGGGAGCAGACAGATACGCAGTATTTT. Translating gives CASSQVGREQTDTQYF.

The gene calls are TRBV6-1 and TRBJ2-1; perhaps TRBD1 as D (6 bases). The CDR3 length is 16 residues. Trimming removed 6 bases at V and 6 bases at J, with 21 bases between. Germline V gene lookup returns CDR1 MNHNS and CDR2 SASEGT. CDR3 bases: TGTGCCAGCAGCTCCCACCGAAACCGAGGGGGCAATGAGCAGTTCTTC. This codes for CASSSHRNRGGNEQFF.

The chain joins TRBV5-1 to TRBJ2-7, with 9 positions matching TRBD2. The junction had 8 bases not matched to a gene; V was cut back by 4 bases and J by 6 bases. The CDR3 has 14 amino acids. The V gene's germline CDR1 is SGHRS and CDR2 YFSETQ. The CDR3 sequence: CASSPPGLASEQYF. In DNA form, the CDR3 reads TGCGCCAGCAGCCCCCCGGGACTAGCTAGCGAGCAGTACTTC.

This clonotype was counted between two and nine times. The CDR3 sequence: CASRDRASYEQYF. The CDR3 DNA reads as TGTGCCAGCAGGGACAGGGCCTCCTACGAGCAGTACTTC. The chain recombines TRBV2 with TRBJ2-7, with 8 bases aligning to TRBD1. The ends lost 6 bases at V and 0 bases at J; junction bases unmatched: 1. The CDR3 has 13 amino acids. Germline assignment: CDR1 SNHLY and CDR2 FYNNEI.

The chain combines TRBV28 with TRBJ1-6; D ambiguous. V was shortened by 2 bases and J by 6 bases, with 8 bases between the two germline ends. The CDR3 runs to 14 residues. The V gene's germline CDR1 is MDHEN and CDR2 SYDVKM. The CDR3 sequence: CASSLLLGNSPLHF. For the CDR3, the DNA is TGTGCCAGCAGTTTACTCCTGGGTAATTCACCCCTCCACTTT. Full variable domain (remainder filled in from reference TRBV28 and TRBJ1-6): DVKVTQSSRYLVKRTGEKVFLECVQDMDHENMFWYRQDPGLGLRLIYFSYDVKMKEKGDIPEGYSVSREKKERFSLILESASTNQTSMYLCASSLLLGNSPLHFGNGTRLTVT.

In DNA form, the CDR3 reads TGTGCCAGCAGCGTAGCGTTCATGCGACCGAACACCGGGGAGCTGTTTTTT. It specifies CASSVAFMRPNTGELFF. V usage is TRBV9 and J usage is TRBJ2-2; D gene ambiguous. Looked up from germline, CDR1 is SGDLS and CDR2 is YYNGEE. CDR3 length equals 17 residues. The ends were cut back, 0 bases at V and 0 bases at J, with 12 bases in the middle.

V is TRBV5-1 and J is TRBJ1-2; a possible D gene is TRBD1 (6 bases). V was cut by 0 bases and J by 2 bases, with 20 bases left in between. The CDR3 runs 18 residues. Germline values: CDR1 SGHRS, CDR2 YFSETQ. CDR3 nucleotide sequence: TGCGCCAGCAGCTTGGGGGCCCCCTACAGGGAATTCAACTATGGCTACACCTTC. It is translated as CASSLGAPYREFNYGYTF.

The chain uses TRBV12-3 or TRBV12-4 and TRBJ2-5; TRBD2 matches at 12 bases. The J segment lost 5 bases and the V segment lost 2 bases, leaving 9 bases of the junction unmatched. This CDR3 spans 17 amino acids. The CDR3 protein is CASSLTRLAGDFETQYF. As DNA, the CDR3 is TGTGCCAGCAGTTTAACCCGACTAGCGGGAGACTTTGAGACCCAGTACTTC.

This clonotype was counted only a few times. The V gene is TRBV10-2, the J gene TRBJ2-1, with D perhaps matching TRBD2 (5 bases). The germline V gene has CDR1 WSHSY and CDR2 SAAADI. CDR3 length: 15 residues. The V and J ends lost 4 bases and 7 bases respectively, with 17 bases between them. This CDR3 is CASSVSPGIVNEQFF. The CDR3 DNA reads as TGCGCCAGCAGTGTTTCTCCGGGGATTGTTAATGAGCAGTTCTTC.

This clonotype was found a few times. This chain links TRBV5-6 with TRBJ2-5, with D unresolved. The CDR3 loop spans 14 amino acids. From germline, CDR1 is SGHDT and CDR2 YYEEEE. V shed 4 bases and J shed 4 bases, with 14 bases lying between them. The CDR3 bases are TGTGCCAGCAGCCCTGGCTCGGTGGCAGAGACCCAGTACTTC. It is translated as CASSPGSVAETQYF. The full variable domain, its missing parts supplied by reference TRBV5-6 and TRBJ2-5, is DAGVTQSPTHLIKTRGQQVTLRCSPKSGHDTVSWYQQALGQGPQFIFQYYEEEERQRGNFPDRFSGHQFPNYSSELNVNALLLGDSALYLCASSPGSVAETQYFGPGTRLLVL.

The chain couples TRBV11-2 to TRBJ2-1; 8 bases are a match to TRBD2. After removal of 1 base from V and 6 bases from J, the junction contained 8 bases not matched to a gene. Per the germline V gene, CDR1 is SGHAT and CDR2 is FQNNGV. There are 16 residues in the CDR3. This CDR3 is CASSLAGGPRFNEQFF. CDR3 bases: TGTGCCAGCAGCTTAGCGGGAGGGCCTAGGTTCAATGAGCAGTTCTTC.

The chain uses TRBV25-1 and TRBJ2-3; D could derive from TRBD1 or TRBD2 (6 bases each). Germline V gene sequence: CDR1 MGHDK, CDR2 SYGVNS. The V end was cut by 7 bases, the J end by 5 bases, with 28 bases between. The CDR3 is 18 residues long. The DNA for the CDR3 is TGTGCCAGCACAGAATCAGGAGGGGGGTCGATGACACTAGATACGCAGTATTTT. This gives the protein CASTESGGGSMTLDTQYF.